The 8 T cell receptor beta chains in this list originate from one sample, sequenced in a study of patients and donors after allogeneic stem cell transplantation. TCRdb reprocessed the RT-PCR reads via MiXCR and lists one record per CDR3 protein. The sample has more than 150,000 distinct CDR3 sequences; around two fifths are singletons. Input material: blood, either unsorted or a sorted T cell fraction (not recorded which). These receptors all come from a human donor who was either an allogeneic HSCT recipient or a stem cell or donor lymphocyte infusion donor (not recorded which). It is not recorded whose cells these are; they may come from a transplant donor.

This clonotype has ten or more counts. The CDR3 region has the DNA TGCGCCAGCAGCTTACAGACAGGGAACCCTAATGAAAAACTGTTTTTT. Amino acid sequence: CASSLQTGNPNEKLFF. The chain employs TRBV5-1 and TRBJ1-4; 7 nucleotides line up with TRBD1. CDR3 length: 16 amino acids. Germline assignment: CDR1 SGHRS and CDR2 YFSETQ. J was trimmed by 3 bases and V by 2 bases; bases with no gene match: 7.

The rearrangement uses TRBV6-5 and TRBJ1-5; 7 nucleotides agree with TRBD1. Per the germline V gene, CDR1 is MNHEY and CDR2 is SVGAGI. The CDR3 has 15 amino acids. V trimming: 5 bases; J trimming: 4 bases; junction bases outside the gene matches: 8. For the CDR3, the DNA is TGTGCCAGCAGTCCTTACAGGGGTGAGAATCAGCCCCAGCATTTT. Translated: CASSPYRGENQPQHF.

The genes are TRBV28 and TRBJ1-4; D uncertain. Germline lookup yields CDR1 MDHEN and CDR2 SYDVKM. V gave up 4 bases and J gave up 4 bases, with 19 bases separating them. This CDR3 spans 17 amino acids. As DNA, the CDR3 is TGTGCCAGCAGTTCCCCATCCGGGAGCTTCGTTAATGAAAAACTGTTTTTT. Translated, it gives CASSSPSGSFVNEKLFF.

The J gene is TRBJ1-5, the V gene TRBV27; TRBD1 might be the D (5 bases). The CDR3 has 16 amino acids. The germline gives CDR1 MNHEY, CDR2 SMNVEV (reference sequence). V was clipped by 5 bases and J by 0 bases, with 14 bases between them. The DNA of the CDR3 is TGTGCCAGCAGTCTGGGACGGCTCGATAGCAATCAGCCCCAGCATTTT. This sequence encodes CASSLGRLDSNQPQHF.

J is TRBJ2-1 and V is TRBV20-1, with unresolved D. Germline-derived CDR1 and CDR2 are DFQATT and SNEGSKA (reference sequence). V was clipped by 3 bases and J by 4 bases, with 19 bases between them. The CDR3 totals 16 residues. This CDR3 is CSARHLLEASYNEQFF. CDR3 DNA: TGCAGTGCTAGGCACCTTCTAGAGGCCTCATACAATGAGCAGTTCTTC.

The rearrangement joins TRBV2 to TRBJ1-5, with TRBD1 matching over 10 bases. J lost 4 bases, V lost 8 bases, and 2 bases had no gene match. The CDR3 has 13 amino acids. Germline lookup yields CDR1 SNHLY and CDR2 FYNNEI. As DNA, the CDR3 is TGTGCCAGCTGGACAGGGGGTAATCAGCCCCAGCATTTT. Protein sequence: CASWTGGNQPQHF. The full variable domain, in which reference TRBV2 and TRBJ1-5 provide the parts outside the CDR3, is EPEVTQTPSHQVTQMGQEVILRCVPISNHLYFYWYRQILGQKVEFLVSFYNNEISEKSEIFDDQFSVERPDGSNFTLKIRSTKLEDSAMYFCASWTGGNQPQHFGDGTRLSIL.

The chain has TRBV12-3 or TRBV12-4 and TRBJ1-5; no clear D. The germline V and J ends were trimmed by 2 bases and 3 bases, with 8 bases remaining between them. The CDR3 contains 14 residues. CDR3 coding DNA: TGTGCCAGCAGTTTAAGGAGAGTCAATCAGCCCCAGCATTTT. Protein: CASSLRRVNQPQHF.

The rearrangement links TRBV10-3 to TRBJ2-1, with D perhaps matching TRBD2 (6 bases). This CDR3 has 15 amino acids. V was trimmed by 5 bases and J by 3 bases, leaving 14 bases between them. CDR1 and CDR2 from the germline V gene are ENHRY and SYGVKD. The CDR3 loop is CAISWRAGIYNEQFF. For the CDR3, the DNA is TGTGCCATCAGTTGGAGGGCCGGGATCTACAATGAGCAGTTCTTC.